The next 14 T cell receptor beta chains were all read from a single sample in a study of shared clonotypes between healthy human individuals. Only in-frame clones appear in the TCRdb table, and some are missing; sequencing was by immunoSEQ multiplex PCR. The sample records approximately 2.3 million clones, 85% to 95% being singletons. The source material was naive CD4+ T cells from PBMCs. The sample's subset: CD45RA+ positively selected. The receptor source for this set is a man younger than 35 in good health. Some clones in this sample may be carry-over from other donors' samples.

The V gene is TRBV2, the J gene TRBJ2-1, with 16 positions matching TRBD2. Germline assignment: CDR1 SNHLY and CDR2 FYNNEI. V dropped 2 bases and J dropped 7; count of bases not matched to a gene: 2. The CDR3 has 16 residues. DNA of the CDR3: TGTGCCAGCAGTGAAAAGGGACTAGCGGGAGGGAATGAGCAGTTCTTC. Translated: CASSEKGLAGGNEQFF.

This clone was found once. This sequence joins TRBV7-6 and TRBJ2-1; 7 bases agree with TRBD2. The V and J ends lost 5 bases and 5 bases, in that order; junction bases with no gene match: 12. Germline values: CDR1 SGHVS, CDR2 FNYEAQ. This CDR3 spans 16 amino acids. The CDR3 region has the DNA TGTGCCAGCAGCCCATCTGCCCGGGAGGACCACAATGAGCAGTTCTTC. This translates into CASSPSAREDHNEQFF.

The chain links TRBV6-5 to TRBJ2-5; no clear D gene. The CDR3 covers 15 residues. Between the trimmed V and J ends, which lost 2 bases and 3 bases, there was a span of 13 bases. Germline V gives CDR1 MNHEY, CDR2 SVGAGI. The CDR3, as DNA: TGTGCCAGCAGTTACGTAGGGCTTACGAAAGAGACCCAGTACTTC. This gives the protein CASSYVGLTKETQYF.

A note on this clone: The same CDR3 can be traced to other DNA sequences in this sample. This sequence joins TRBV27 and TRBJ2-1; 9 positions agree with TRBD2. Unmatched junction bases numbered 7, after V lost 6 bases and J lost 4 bases. The CDR3 consists of 15 residues. The V gene's germline CDR1 is MNHEY and CDR2 SMNVEV (reference sequence). CDR3 loop: CASSAPGLAYNEQFF. Here the CDR3 DNA reads TGTGCCAGCAGCGCACCGGGACTAGCTTACAATGAGCAGTTCTTC.

The chain employs TRBV7-8 and TRBJ2-3, with D tentatively TRBD1 (6 bases). There are 15 residues in the CDR3. Between the trimmed V and J ends, which lost 5 bases and 2 bases, there was a span of 14 bases. Germline CDR1 is SGHVS and CDR2 is FQNEAQ. CDR3: CASSPTTGSTDTQYF. CDR3 coding DNA: TGTGCCAGCAGCCCGACGACAGGATCCACAGATACGCAGTATTTT.

V and J are TRBV6-5 and TRBJ2-7, with 9 bases that match TRBD1. The CDR3 has 13 amino acids. V trimming: 2 bases; J trimming: 9 bases; junction bases outside the gene matches: 5. Germline V gives CDR1 MNHEY, CDR2 SVGAGI. CDR3 sequence: CASSYGQGWGQYF. CDR3 DNA sequence: TGTGCCAGCAGTTACGGACAGGGGTGGGGGCAGTACTTC.

The rearrangement joins TRBV6-5 to TRBJ2-7; 7 positions agree with TRBD2. Germline CDR1 is MNHEY and CDR2 is SVGAGI. The CDR3 is 13 residues long. V trimming: 6 bases; J trimming: 6 bases; junction bases outside the gene matches: 8. Here the CDR3 reads CASSWTPGGEQYF. In DNA form, the CDR3 reads TGTGCCAGCAGCTGGACGCCGGGAGGCGAGCAGTACTTC.

This chain connects TRBV27 to TRBJ1-4, with 9 nucleotides matching TRBD1. The CDR3 runs to 13 residues. CDR1 is MNHEY and CDR2 is SMNVEV in the germline V gene (reference sequence). After removal of 6 bases from V and 8 bases from J, the junction contained 4 bases not matched to a gene. DNA of the CDR3: TGTGCCAGCAGACAGACAGGGGGGGAAAAACTGTTTTTT. Its translation is CASRQTGGEKLFF.

The chain has TRBV7-2 and TRBJ2-1, with D possibly matching TRBD2 (7 bases). Trimming left V 6 bases short and J 1 base short, with 16 bases between. Germline V gives CDR1 SGHTA, CDR2 FQGNSA. The CDR3 spans 16 residues. For the CDR3, the DNA is TGTGCCAGCAGACTGGGGGGGGCTCCATCCTACAATGAGCAGTTCTTC. It is translated as CASRLGGAPSYNEQFF. The full variable domain, with the rest looked up from reference TRBV7-2 and TRBJ2-1, is GAGVSQSPSNKVTEKGKDVELRCDPISGHTALYWYRQSLGQGLEFLIYFQGNSAPDKSGLPSDRFSAERTGGSVSTLTIQRTQQEDSAVYLCASRLGGAPSYNEQFFGPGTRLTVL.

V usage is TRBV7-2 and J usage is TRBJ2-3; 9 bases are shared with TRBD2. J gave up 1 base and V 5 bases, and 10 bases lay outside the gene matches. Germline V gene data show CDR1 as SGHTA and CDR2 as FQGNSA. CDR3 length: 17 amino acids. Here the CDR3 reads CASSPRPRTSGTDTQYF. DNA for the CDR3: TGTGCCAGCAGCCCGCGCCCCAGGACTAGCGGCACAGATACGCAGTATTTT. Full variable domain (rest looked up from reference TRBV7-2 and TRBJ2-3): GAGVSQSPSNKVTEKGKDVELRCDPISGHTALYWYRQSLGQGLEFLIYFQGNSAPDKSGLPSDRFSAERTGGSVSTLTIQRTQQEDSAVYLCASSPRPRTSGTDTQYFGPGTRLTVL.

Concerning this clone: The same CDR3 also results from other DNA sequences found in this sample. V gene TRBV25-1 combines with J gene TRBJ2-1, with a weak D call TRBD2 (6 bases). The CDR3 has 15 amino acids. Trimming shortened V by 9 bases and J by 6 bases, and 21 bases separated the two germline ends. CDR1 is MGHDK, CDR2 SYGVNS, per germline. CDR3 protein: CASTAGLAVPNEQFF. DNA of the CDR3: TGTGCCAGTACCGCGGGATTAGCGGTACCCAATGAGCAGTTCTTC.

The chain carries TRBV6-1 and TRBJ2-7; no reliable D call. The germline CDR1 and CDR2 sequences are MNHNS and SASEGT. Trimming pared 4 bases from V and 0 bases from J, leaving 10 bases between. The CDR3 has 14 residues. The CDR3 sequence: CASSGDLPSYEQYF. CDR3 coding DNA: TGTGCCAGCAGTGGAGACTTGCCCTCCTACGAGCAGTACTTC.

This chain connects TRBV18 to TRBJ2-5; 8 bases line up with TRBD1. V was pared by 2 bases and J by 3 bases, with 8 bases of the junction left unmatched. Looked up from germline, CDR1 is KGHSH and CDR2 is LQKENI. The CDR3 loop spans 16 amino acids. CDR3 bases: TGTGCCAGCTCACCAACCGGGACAGGAGGAGAAGAGACCCAGTACTTC. It translates to CASSPTGTGGEETQYF.

This rearrangement joins TRBV28 to TRBJ1-5; a possible D gene is TRBD1 (6 bases). The germline gives CDR1 MDHEN, CDR2 SYDVKM. V was shortened by 6 bases and J by 2 bases, with 20 bases between the two germline ends. The CDR3 is 17 amino acids. The CDR3 DNA follows: TGTGCCAGCAGCCCCGCCCGGGGGGCGCGGGGCAATCAGCCCCAGCATTTT. Protein: CASSPARGARGNQPQHF.